Following are 17 T cell receptor beta chains from one sample sequenced in a study of blood T cell repertoires in COVID-19. Measured with immunoSEQ multiplex PCR; TCRdb has only the in-frame clones, and not every one. The sample has 250,000 or so clones; 75% to 90% are singletons. Sequencing input: PBMCs or T cells enriched from blood (not recorded which). These receptor sequences come from a woman aged 30 to 39 who had been exposed to COVID-19.

This chain joins TRBV11-2 and TRBJ2-7, with 10 positions matching TRBD1. Trimming took 5 bases from V and 4 from J; bases not matched to a gene: 17. The CDR3 is 18 amino acids. Germline V lookup: CDR1 SGHAT, CDR2 FQNNGV. In DNA form, the CDR3 reads TGTGCCAGCAGCCCCAATCGAAGGGACAGGGGATCTCAGTACGAGCAGTACTTC. Amino acid sequence: CASSPNRRDRGSQYEQYF.

V usage is TRBV19 and J usage is TRBJ2-7; the D gene is possibly TRBD1 (5 bases). Germline lookup yields CDR1 LNHDA and CDR2 SQIVND (reference sequence). V was trimmed by 1 base and J by 0 bases, leaving 10 bases between them. There are 15 residues in the CDR3. Here the CDR3 DNA reads TGTGCCAGTAGTATAGCCCCGCAGGGCTCCTACGAGCAGTACTTC. It translates to CASSIAPQGSYEQYF.

This clone was recorded many times. The chain combines TRBV7-9 with TRBJ1-1, with 7 nucleotides matching TRBD1. The length of the CDR3 is 15 residues. Trimming at V came to 5 bases and at J to 1 base, leaving 7 bases not matched to a gene. CDR1 is SEHNR, CDR2 FQNEAQ, per germline (reference sequence). CDR3 sequence: CASSPGDRANTEAFF. In DNA form, the CDR3 reads TGTGCCAGCAGCCCAGGGGACAGAGCGAACACTGAAGCTTTCTTT.

The table lists this clone with a few counts. The chain couples TRBV28 to TRBJ2-3; possible D gene TRBD1, 6 bases. Trimming cost V 2 bases and J 5 bases, with 14 bases left between them. In germline, CDR1 is MDHEN, CDR2 SYDVKM. The CDR3 runs to 15 residues. The chain's CDR3 is CASSLGSGAGDTQYF. DNA for the CDR3: TGTGCCAGCAGTTTAGGGTCAGGGGCTGGAGATACGCAGTATTTT.

This clone was observed once. This specimen includes other DNA sequences encoding the same CDR3. V usage is TRBV5-1 and J usage is TRBJ2-7; no clear D gene. Germline-derived CDR1 and CDR2 are SGHRS and YFSETQ. The length of the CDR3 is 14 residues. The V end lost 0 bases, the J end lost 2 bases, and 9 bases lay between the germline ends. The CDR3 loop is CASSLDSGAYEQYF. The CDR3 coding sequence is TGCGCCAGCAGCTTGGATAGTGGTGCCTACGAGCAGTACTTC.

V gene TRBV28 combines with J gene TRBJ2-6; D not certain. Germline CDR1 MDHEN, CDR2 SYDVKM. This CDR3 has 14 amino acids. Trimming took off 5 bases at V and 0 bases at J, with 5 bases between the two ends. This chain's CDR3 is CASSKRSGANVLTF. CDR3 sequence (DNA): TGTGCCAGCAGTAAGCGCTCTGGGGCCAACGTCCTGACTTTC. Variable domain in full (rest from reference TRBV28 and TRBJ2-6): DVKVTQSSRYLVKRTGEKVFLECVQDMDHENMFWYRQDPGLGLRLIYFSYDVKMKEKGDIPEGYSVSREKKERFSLILESASTNQTSMYLCASSKRSGANVLTFGAGSRLTVL.

The CDR3 protein is CASSPTGVNEKLFF. The CDR3 nucleotides read TGTGCCAGCAGCCCGACAGGGGTTAATGAAAAACTGTTTTTT. This chain uses TRBV11-2 with TRBJ1-4, with 8 bases that match TRBD1. In germline, CDR1 is SGHAT, CDR2 FQNNGV. Trimming cost V 5 bases and J 4 bases; bases outside gene matches: 3. The CDR3 is made up of 14 amino acids.

The DNA for the CDR3 is TGTGCCAGCAGATCCTCCGGGACAGGGGGACAGCCCCAGCATTTT. As protein: CASRSSGTGGQPQHF. The V gene is TRBV7-2, the J gene TRBJ1-5; 11 nucleotides align to TRBD1. Germline V lookup: CDR1 SGHTA, CDR2 FQGNSA. The length of the CDR3 is 15 residues. With V trimmed by 6 bases and J by 7 bases, 8 bases remained unmatched.

This clone appeared once. One end of the junction varies from germline; a read error may be responsible. The chain joins TRBV3-1 (or the pseudogene TRBV3-2) to TRBJ1-3; 7 nucleotides line up with TRBD1. This CDR3 comprises 12 residues. Germline V lookup: CDR1 LGHDT, CDR2 YNNKEL (reference sequence). The CDR3 bases are TGTGCCAGCAGCCAAGACCACAGGGGCCGTTTCTTT. It encodes CASSQDHRGRFF.

This sequence joins TRBV2 and TRBJ1-2; 7 bases are shared with TRBD1. The junction had 3 bases not matched to a gene; V was cut back by 6 bases and J by 2 bases. The CDR3 totals 13 residues. Germline loops: CDR1 SNHLY, CDR2 FYNNEI. The CDR3 spells CASRGTENYGYTF. CDR3 bases: TGTGCCAGCAGAGGGACAGAGAACTATGGCTACACCTTC. Full variable domain (outside the CDR3, taken from reference TRBV2 and TRBJ1-2): EPEVTQTPSHQVTQMGQEVILRCVPISNHLYFYWYRQILGQKVEFLVSFYNNEISEKSEIFDDQFSVERPDGSNFTLKIRSTKLEDSAMYFCASRGTENYGYTFGSGTRLTVV.

The gene calls are TRBV11-2 and TRBJ2-3, with 13 positions matching TRBD2. CDR3 length: 16 residues. Per the germline V gene, CDR1 is SGHAT and CDR2 is FQNNGV. Unmatched junction bases numbered 3, after V lost 4 bases and J lost 2 bases. The chain's CDR3 is CASSSGLAGFTDTQYF. The CDR3 DNA sequence: TGTGCCAGCAGCTCGGGACTAGCGGGATTCACAGATACGCAGTATTTT.

The genes are TRBV11-2 and TRBJ2-5, with a possible D match to TRBD2 (6 bases). The CDR3 contains 15 residues. Germline V gives CDR1 SGHAT, CDR2 FQNNGV. V dropped 0 bases and J dropped 1 base, with 9 bases sitting between them. CDR3 nucleotides: TGTGCCAGCAGCTTAGATGGAGGGATCCAAGAGACCCAGTACTTC. It encodes CASSLDGGIQETQYF.

The CDR3 loop reads CASSLGARVAFNYGYTF. As DNA, the CDR3 is TGTGCCAGCAGCTTAGGTGCCAGGGTAGCCTTTAACTATGGCTACACCTTC. This rearrangement joins TRBV13 to TRBJ1-2; D might be TRBD1 (5 bases). The germline CDR1 and CDR2 sequences are PRHDT and FYEKMQ (reference sequence). This CDR3 is 17 amino acids long. The ends were cut back, 0 bases at V and 1 base at J, with 15 bases in the middle.

This chain connects TRBV5-5 to TRBJ1-6; D perhaps matches TRBD1 (5 bases). The ends were cut back, 0 bases at V and 10 bases at J, with 17 bases in the middle. From germline, CDR1 is SGHKS and CDR2 YYEKEE (reference sequence). The CDR3 contains 16 residues. The CDR3 reads CASSLDGREGYSPLHF. The CDR3 DNA reads as TGTGCCAGCAGCTTGGACGGACGGGAGGGGTACTCACCCCTCCACTTT.

V and J are TRBV10-3 and TRBJ2-1; 14 bases agree with TRBD2. Trimming took 3 bases from V and 7 from J; bases not matched to a gene: 5. CDR3 length: 16 residues. CDR1 is ENHRY and CDR2 is SYGVKD in the germline V gene. The CDR3 sequence is CAISDGTSGSRNEQFF. The DNA for the CDR3 is TGTGCCATCAGTGATGGGACTAGCGGGAGTAGAAATGAGCAGTTCTTC.

Worth noting for this clone: This sample includes further DNA sequences coding for the same CDR3. This rearrangement joins TRBV3-1 (or the pseudogene TRBV3-2) to TRBJ2-7, with 8 bases aligning to TRBD1. The CDR3 runs 15 residues. The germline V gene has CDR1 LGHDT and CDR2 YNNKEL (reference sequence). The V and J ends lost 4 bases and 5 bases, in that order; junction bases with no gene match: 10. The CDR3 reads CASSPTWTGSHEQYF. The DNA for the CDR3 is TGTGCCAGCAGCCCGACCTGGACAGGGAGCCACGAGCAGTACTTC.

The chain couples TRBV29-1 to TRBJ1-2, with D tentatively TRBD1 (5 bases). The CDR3 covers 12 residues. Germline V gives CDR1 SQVTM, CDR2 ANQGSEA. V lost 6 bases and J 3 bases, leaving 11 bases between the germline ends. CDR3 amino acids: CSVVGGDYGYTF. Written as DNA, the CDR3 is TGCAGCGTCGTAGGAGGGGACTATGGCTACACCTTC.